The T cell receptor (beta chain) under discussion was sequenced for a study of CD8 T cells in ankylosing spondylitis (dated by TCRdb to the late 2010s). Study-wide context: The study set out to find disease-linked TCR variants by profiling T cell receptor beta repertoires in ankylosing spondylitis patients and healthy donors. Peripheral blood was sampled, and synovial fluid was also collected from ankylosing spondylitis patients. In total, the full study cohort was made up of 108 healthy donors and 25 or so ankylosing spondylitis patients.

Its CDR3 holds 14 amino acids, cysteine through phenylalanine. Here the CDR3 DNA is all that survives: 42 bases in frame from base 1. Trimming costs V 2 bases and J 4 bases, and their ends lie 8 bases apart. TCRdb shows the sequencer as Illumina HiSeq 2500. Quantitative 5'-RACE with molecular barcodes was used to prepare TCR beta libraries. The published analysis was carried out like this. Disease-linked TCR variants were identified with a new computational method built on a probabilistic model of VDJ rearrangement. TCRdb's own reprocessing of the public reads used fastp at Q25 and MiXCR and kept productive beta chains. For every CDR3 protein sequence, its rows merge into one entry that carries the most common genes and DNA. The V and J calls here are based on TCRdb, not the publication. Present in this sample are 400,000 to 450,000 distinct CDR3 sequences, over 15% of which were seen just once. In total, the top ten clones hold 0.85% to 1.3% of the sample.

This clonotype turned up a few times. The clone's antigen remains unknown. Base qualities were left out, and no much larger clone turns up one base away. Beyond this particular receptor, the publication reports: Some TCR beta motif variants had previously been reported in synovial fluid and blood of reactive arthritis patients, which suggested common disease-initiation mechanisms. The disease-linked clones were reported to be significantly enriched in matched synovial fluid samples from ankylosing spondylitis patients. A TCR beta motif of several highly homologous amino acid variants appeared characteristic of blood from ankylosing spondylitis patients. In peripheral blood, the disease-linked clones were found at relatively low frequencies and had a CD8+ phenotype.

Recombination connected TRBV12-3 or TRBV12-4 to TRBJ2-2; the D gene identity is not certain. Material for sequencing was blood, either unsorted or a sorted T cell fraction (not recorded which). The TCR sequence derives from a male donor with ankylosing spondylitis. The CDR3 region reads CASSLSRGTGELFF. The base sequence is TGTGCCAGCAGTTTAAGTAGAGGCACCGGGGAGCTGTTTTTT.